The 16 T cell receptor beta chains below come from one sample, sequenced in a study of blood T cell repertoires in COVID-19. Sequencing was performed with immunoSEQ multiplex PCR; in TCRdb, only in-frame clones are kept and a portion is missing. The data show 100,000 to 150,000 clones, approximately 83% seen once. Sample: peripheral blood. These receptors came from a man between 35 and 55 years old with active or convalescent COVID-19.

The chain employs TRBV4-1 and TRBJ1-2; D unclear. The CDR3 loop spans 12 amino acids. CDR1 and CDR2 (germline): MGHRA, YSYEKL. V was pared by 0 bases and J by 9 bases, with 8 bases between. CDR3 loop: CASSQDLESYTF. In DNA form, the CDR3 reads TGCGCCAGCAGCCAAGACTTAGAGAGCTACACCTTC.

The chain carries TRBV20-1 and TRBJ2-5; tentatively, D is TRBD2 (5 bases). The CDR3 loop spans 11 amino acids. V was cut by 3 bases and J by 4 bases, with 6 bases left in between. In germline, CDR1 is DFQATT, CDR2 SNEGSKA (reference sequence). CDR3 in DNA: TGCAGTGCTAGTAGCGCAGAGACCCAGTACTTC. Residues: CSASSAETQYF.

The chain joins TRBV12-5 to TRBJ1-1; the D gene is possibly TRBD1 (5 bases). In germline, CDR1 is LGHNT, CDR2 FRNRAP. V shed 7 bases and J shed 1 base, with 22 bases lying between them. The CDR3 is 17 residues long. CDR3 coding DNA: TGTGCTAGTGACACCCCGTCACAGGCCACCGAGAACACTGAAGCTTTCTTT. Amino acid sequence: CASDTPSQATENTEAFF.

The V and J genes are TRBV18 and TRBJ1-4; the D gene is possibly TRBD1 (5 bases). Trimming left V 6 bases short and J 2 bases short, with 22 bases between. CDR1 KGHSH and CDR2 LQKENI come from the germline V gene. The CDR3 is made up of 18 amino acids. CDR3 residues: CASSLERVRARTNEKLFF. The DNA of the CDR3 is TGTGCCAGCTCGCTGGAGCGGGTCAGGGCACGGACTAATGAAAAACTGTTTTTT.

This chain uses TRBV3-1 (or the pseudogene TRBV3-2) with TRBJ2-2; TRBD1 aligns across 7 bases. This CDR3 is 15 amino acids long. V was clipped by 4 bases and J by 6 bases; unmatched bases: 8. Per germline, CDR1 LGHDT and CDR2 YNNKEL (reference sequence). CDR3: CASSLRQGLAGELFF. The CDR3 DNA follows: TGTGCCAGCAGCCTCCGACAGGGCCTTGCCGGGGAGCTGTTTTTT.

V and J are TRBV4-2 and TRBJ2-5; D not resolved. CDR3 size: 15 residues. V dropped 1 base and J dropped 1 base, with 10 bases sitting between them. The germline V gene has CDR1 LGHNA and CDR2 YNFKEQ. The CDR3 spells CASSQGAWSQETQYF. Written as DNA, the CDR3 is TGTGCCAGCAGCCAAGGAGCGTGGAGCCAAGAGACCCAGTACTTC.

The CDR3 region has the DNA TGTGCCATCAGTCAGCGGGGGAGCCAAGAGACCCAGTACTTC. As protein: CAISQRGSQETQYF. The chain is built from TRBV10-3 and TRBJ2-5; TRBD2 matches 8 bases. This CDR3 has 14 residues. Losses at the gene ends were 5 bases for V and 1 base for J; bases not matched to a gene: 3. In germline, CDR1 is ENHRY, CDR2 SYGVKD.

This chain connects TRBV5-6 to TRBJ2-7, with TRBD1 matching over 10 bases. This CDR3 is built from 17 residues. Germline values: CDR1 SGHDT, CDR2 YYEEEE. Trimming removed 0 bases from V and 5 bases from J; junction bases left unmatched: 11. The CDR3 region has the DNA TGTGCCAGCAGCTTGGTTGCCGGGACAGGGGTTCTCGACGAGCAGTACTTC. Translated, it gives CASSLVAGTGVLDEQYF.

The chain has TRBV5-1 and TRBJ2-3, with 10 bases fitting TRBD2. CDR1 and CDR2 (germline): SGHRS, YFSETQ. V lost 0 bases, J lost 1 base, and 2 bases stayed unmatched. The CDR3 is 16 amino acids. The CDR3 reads CASSLDGTSGTDTQYF. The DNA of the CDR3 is TGCGCCAGCAGCTTGGATGGGACTAGCGGCACAGATACGCAGTATTTT.

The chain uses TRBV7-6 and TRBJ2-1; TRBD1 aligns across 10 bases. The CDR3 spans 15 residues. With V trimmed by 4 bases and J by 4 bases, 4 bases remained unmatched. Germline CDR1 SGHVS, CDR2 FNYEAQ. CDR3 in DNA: TGTGCCAGCAGCTCGGGACAGGGGCGGTACAATGAGCAGTTCTTC. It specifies CASSSGQGRYNEQFF.

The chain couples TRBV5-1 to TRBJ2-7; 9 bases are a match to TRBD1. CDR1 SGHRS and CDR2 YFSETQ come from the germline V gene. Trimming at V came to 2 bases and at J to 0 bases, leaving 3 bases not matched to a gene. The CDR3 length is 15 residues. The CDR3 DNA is TGCGCCAGCAGCTTAAACAGGGGGCCCTCCTACGAGCAGTACTTC. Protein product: CASSLNRGPSYEQYF.

CDR3 amino acids: CASSQNGGSYEQYF. The CDR3 DNA is TGTGCCAGCAGCCAGAACGGGGGCTCCTACGAGCAGTACTTC. The gene calls are TRBV3-1 (or the pseudogene TRBV3-2) and TRBJ2-7, with D maybe TRBD2 (6 bases). V was clipped by 3 bases and J by 0 bases, with 9 bases between them. Germline V gene data show CDR1 as LGHDT and CDR2 as YNNKEL (reference sequence). The CDR3 totals 14 residues.

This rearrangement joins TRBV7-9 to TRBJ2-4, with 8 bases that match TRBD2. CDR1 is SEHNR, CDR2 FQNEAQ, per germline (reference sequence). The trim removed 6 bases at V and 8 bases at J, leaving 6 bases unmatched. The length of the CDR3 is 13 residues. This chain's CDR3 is CASRLSGGDIQYF. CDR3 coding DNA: TGTGCCAGCAGATTGTCCGGGGGGGACATTCAGTACTTC.

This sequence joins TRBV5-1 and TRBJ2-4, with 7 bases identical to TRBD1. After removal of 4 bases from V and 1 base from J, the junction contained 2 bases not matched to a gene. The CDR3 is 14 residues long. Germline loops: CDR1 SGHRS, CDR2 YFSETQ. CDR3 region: CASSPGQAKNIQYF. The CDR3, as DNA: TGCGCCAGCAGCCCGGGACAGGCCAAAAACATTCAGTACTTC.

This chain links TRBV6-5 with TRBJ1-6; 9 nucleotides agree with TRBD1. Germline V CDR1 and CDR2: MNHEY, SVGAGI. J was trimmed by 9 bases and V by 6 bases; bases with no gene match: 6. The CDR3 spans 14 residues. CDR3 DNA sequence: TGTGCCAGCAGACCAACAGGGGGCGCTTCACCCCTCCACTTT. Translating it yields CASRPTGGASPLHF.

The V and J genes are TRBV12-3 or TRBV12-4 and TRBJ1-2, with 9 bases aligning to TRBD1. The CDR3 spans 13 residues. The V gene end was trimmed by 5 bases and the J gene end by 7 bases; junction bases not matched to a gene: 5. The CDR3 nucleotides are TGTGCCAGCAGTACGGACAGGGGTAGTGGCTACACCTTC. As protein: CASSTDRGSGYTF.